Presented here are 20 T cell receptor beta chains from one specimen sequenced in a study of blood T cell repertoires in COVID-19. The method was immunoSEQ multiplex PCR; TCRdb's version includes in-frame clones alone and lacks a portion of them. The data contain 90,000 or so clones, around 75% of them singletons. Sequencing input: peripheral blood. These TCRs come from a human donor in a cohort sampled during active COVID-19.

The chain has TRBV18 and TRBJ2-7, with 7 bases aligning to TRBD1. This CDR3 region has 14 residues. Unmatched junction bases numbered 3, after V lost 3 bases and J lost 1 base. From germline, CDR1 is KGHSH and CDR2 LQKENI. CDR3: CASSPGQVSYEQYF. The DNA of the CDR3 is TGTGCCAGCTCACCCGGACAGGTATCCTACGAGCAGTACTTC.

The J gene is TRBJ2-1, the V gene TRBV14; D remains unclear. The CDR3 sequence is 14 residues long. The germline V gene has CDR1 SGHDN and CDR2 FVKESK. V was cut by 0 bases and J by 5 bases, with 8 bases left in between. CDR3 nucleotide sequence: TGTGCCAGCAGCCAAGACACCCGGGACAATGAGCAGTTCTTC. Its translation: CASSQDTRDNEQFF.

V usage is TRBV5-1 and J usage is TRBJ1-3; 11 bases align to TRBD1. The germline V gene encodes CDR1 SGHRS and CDR2 YFSETQ. The ends lost 4 bases at V and 1 base at J; junction bases unmatched: 7. This CDR3 spans 17 amino acids. The CDR3 DNA is TGCGCCAGCAGCAGCGGACAGGGGGCACATTCTGGAAACACCATATATTTT. Its translation is CASSSGQGAHSGNTIYF.

V and J are TRBV18 and TRBJ2-5; 9 bases fit TRBD1. Germline CDR1 KGHSH, CDR2 LQKENI. Trimming cost V 3 bases and J 4 bases; bases outside gene matches: 0. This CDR3 region has 13 residues. The CDR3 sequence is CASSPTGGETQYF. DNA for the CDR3: TGTGCCAGCTCACCGACAGGGGGAGAGACCCAGTACTTC.

The chain links TRBV6-4 to TRBJ2-7; 7 positions agree with TRBD2. Germline V lookup: CDR1 MRHNA, CDR2 SNTAGT. The CDR3 length is 12 residues. The CDR3 nucleotides read TGTTGGGAGGGGTGGTTCTCCTACGAGCAGTACTTC. Amino acid sequence: CWEGWFSYEQYF.

The chain has TRBV2 and TRBJ2-1, with D perhaps TRBD1 (5 bases). Germline V gene data show CDR1 as SNHLY and CDR2 as FYNNEI. CDR3 length: 14 amino acids. V shed 6 bases and J shed 4 bases, with 13 bases lying between them. CDR3 sequence: CASSRQLRYNEQFF. DNA for the CDR3: TGTGCCAGCAGCCGACAGCTAAGGTACAATGAGCAGTTCTTC.

This sequence joins TRBV9 and TRBJ2-7; D gene uncertain. V was cut by 0 bases and J by 6 bases, with 10 bases left in between. Germline V CDR1 and CDR2: SGDLS, YYNGEE. CDR3 length: 13 residues. CDR3 sequence: CASSVVGDSEQYF. In nucleotides, the CDR3 is TGTGCCAGCAGCGTAGTCGGAGACTCCGAGCAGTACTTC.

The chain links TRBV10-3 to TRBJ2-3; unclear D gene. Germline values: CDR1 ENHRY, CDR2 SYGVKD. The CDR3 sequence is 12 residues long. V was cut by 2 bases and J by 5 bases, with 5 bases left in between. CDR3 bases: TGTGCCATCAGTGAGGTAGTAGATACGCAGTATTTT. Protein sequence: CAISEVVDTQYF.

The chain is built from TRBV19 and TRBJ1-4, with 7 bases aligning to TRBD1. CDR3 length: 15 residues. Looked up from germline, CDR1 is LNHDA and CDR2 is SQIVND (reference sequence). J gave up 3 bases and V 3 bases, and 4 bases lay outside the gene matches. The CDR3 here is CASSISGTANEKLFF. The CDR3 bases are TGTGCCAGTAGTATCTCCGGGACAGCTAATGAAAAACTGTTTTTT.

The genes are TRBV28 and TRBJ2-5; tentatively, D is TRBD2 (6 bases). The CDR3 extends over 15 amino acids. The germline V and J ends were trimmed by 6 bases and 7 bases, with 21 bases remaining between them. From germline, CDR1 is MDHEN and CDR2 SYDVKM. This CDR3 is CASSSAGTPHGTQYF. The CDR3 DNA is TGTGCCAGCAGCTCCGCGGGGACCCCACATGGGACCCAGTACTTC.

In this sample, this clone turned up a few times. Its ends do not fully match the called genes, so a read error is possible. The chain has TRBV6-4 and TRBJ2-1; D is perhaps TRBD2 (6 bases). The CDR3 covers 10 residues. The germline V gene has CDR1 MRHNA and CDR2 SNTAGT. The DNA for the CDR3 is TGTGCCAGCAGGGAGCGGGCTATAGTCTTC. It yields the protein CASRERAIVF.

This clone was counted only a few times. The chain employs TRBV7-9 and TRBJ2-7, with TRBD1 as a possible D gene (6 bases). The CDR3 spans 12 residues. V was trimmed by 5 bases and J by 6 bases, leaving 11 bases between them. Germline V lookup: CDR1 SEHNR, CDR2 FQNEAQ (reference sequence). The CDR3 nucleotides read TGTGCCAGCAGCCCGGACAGTTTCGAGCAGTACTTC. Its translation is CASSPDSFEQYF.

This chain links TRBV6-5 with TRBJ2-1; weak D call: TRBD1 (6 bases). V lost 9 bases and J lost 0, with 15 bases in between. There are 15 residues in the CDR3. Germline CDR1 reads MNHEY; CDR2 reads SVGAGI. DNA for the CDR3: TGTGCCAGTACACTGGGGGCGGACTCCTACAATGAGCAGTTCTTC. Its protein is CASTLGADSYNEQFF.

V is TRBV7-2 and J is TRBJ1-1; D is perhaps TRBD1 (6 bases). Between the trimmed V and J ends, which lost 0 bases and 4 bases, there was a span of 9 bases. The CDR3 spans 14 residues. Germline loops: CDR1 SGHTA, CDR2 FQGNSA. The CDR3: CASSLAGAVTEAFF. CDR3 bases: TGTGCCAGCAGCTTAGCGGGGGCGGTCACTGAAGCTTTCTTT.

V and J are TRBV5-1 and TRBJ2-7; maybe TRBD2 (6 bases). V was shortened by 3 bases and J by 1 base, with 17 bases between the two germline ends. CDR3 length: 16 amino acids. Per the germline V gene, CDR1 is SGHRS and CDR2 is YFSETQ. CDR3 coding DNA: TGCGCCAGCAGCTGGACTCGGGGCGCGGGATCCTACGAGCAGTACTTC. This encodes CASSWTRGAGSYEQYF. The full variable domain, in which reference TRBV5-1 and TRBJ2-7 provide the parts outside the CDR3, is KAGVTQTPRYLIKTRGQQVTLSCSPISGHRSVSWYQQTPGQGLQFLFEYFSETQRNKGNFPGRFSGRQFSNSRSEMNVSTLELGDSALYLCASSWTRGAGSYEQYFGPGTRLTVT.

This clone was observed many times. The chain couples TRBV15 to TRBJ1-1; TRBD1 aligns across 7 bases. This CDR3 contains 16 residues. V lost 5 bases and J lost 2; bases outside the gene matches: 11. Germline CDR1 LNHNV, CDR2 YYDKDF (reference sequence). The CDR3 DNA reads as TGTGCCACCAGCGAAAACGATTGGACAGGCAACACTGAAGCTTTCTTT. Amino acids: CATSENDWTGNTEAFF.

V is TRBV2 and J is TRBJ2-3; no firm D call. Trimming shortened V by 4 bases and J by 4 bases, and 3 bases separated the two germline ends. The CDR3 covers 11 residues. CDR1 SNHLY and CDR2 FYNNEI come from the germline V gene. The CDR3, as DNA: TGTGCCAGCAGTGTCGCAGATACGCAGTATTTT. Its translation is CASSVADTQYF. Variable domain in full (rest from reference TRBV2 and TRBJ2-3): EPEVTQTPSHQVTQMGQEVILRCVPISNHLYFYWYRQILGQKVEFLVSFYNNEISEKSEIFDDQFSVERPDGSNFTLKIRSTKLEDSAMYFCASSVADTQYFGPGTRLTVL.

This clone was seen a handful of times. The rearrangement joins TRBV6-2 or TRBV6-3 to TRBJ1-1; D remains ambiguous. V dropped 5 bases and J dropped 0 bases, with 10 bases sitting between them. Germline values: CDR1 MNHEY, CDR2 SVGEGT. The CDR3 consists of 14 residues. The CDR3 region is CASSPQVLNTEAFF. DNA for the CDR3: TGTGCCAGCAGTCCACAAGTCCTGAACACTGAAGCTTTCTTT.

This clone was seen more than once but under ten times. The rearrangement joins TRBV18 to TRBJ1-4, with 7 bases identical to TRBD1. V lost 2 bases, J lost 8 bases, and 5 bases stayed unmatched. The CDR3 consists of 14 residues. CDR1 KGHSH and CDR2 LQKENI come from the germline V gene. The CDR3 reads CASSPGQVREKLFF. For the CDR3, the DNA is TGTGCCAGCTCACCAGGACAGGTTCGGGAAAAACTGTTTTTT.

At least ten counts were recorded for this clone. The chain carries TRBV5-4 and TRBJ2-3; possibly TRBD2 for D (6 bases). V was shortened by 0 bases and J by 4 bases, with 12 bases between the two germline ends. This CDR3 comprises 15 residues. CDR1 and CDR2 from the germline V gene are SGHNT and YYREEE (reference sequence). The CDR3 here is CASSLGGSGADTQYF. For the CDR3, the DNA is TGTGCCAGCAGCTTGGGGGGGTCGGGGGCAGATACGCAGTATTTT.